This TCR beta chain stems from a study of cytomegalovirus exposure and HLA in healthy donors. Study observations and caveats: Later on, an analysis showed TCR association rates differing by HLA locus, with DRB1 the most and HLA-C the fewest.

The PCR ran on 60 Vbeta and 13 Jbeta primers. Assay used: immunoSEQ multiplex PCR; TCRdb lists only in-frame clones, some missing. The sample consists of roughly 190,000 clones, around 80% of them appearing once. As concerns this clone: Its antigen is still unknown.

V lost 6 bases to trimming and J lost 4 bases; unmatched junction nucleotides: 8. Germline V CDR1 and CDR2: LNHDA, SQIVND (reference sequence). The CDR3 contains 14 residues. This chain connects TRBV19 to TRBJ2-7, with TRBD1 identical over 8 bases. Specimen: PBMCs. This receptor was taken from a man aged 40-55 years in good health and CMV-seropositive. The CDR3 DNA sequence: TGTGCCAGTAGCAACAACAGGGGGACGTACGAGCAGTACTTC. It specifies CASSNNRGTYEQYF.